Following are 9 T cell receptor beta chains from one sample sequenced in a study of T cells after somatic rescue of genetic block. Assay used: immunoSEQ multiplex PCR; TCRdb lists only in-frame clones, some missing. The repertoire holds about 15,000 clones, with around 70% as singletons. The sequenced sample consisted of peripheral blood mononuclear cells (PBMCs). The source of these receptors is a young man.

This clone was seen once. V and J are TRBV7-9 and TRBJ2-7; no reliable D call. Germline loops: CDR1 SEHNR, CDR2 FQNEAQ (reference sequence). Trimming pared 2 bases from V and 2 bases from J, leaving 13 bases between. This CDR3 has 15 residues. CDR3 bases: TGTGCCAGCAGCTTAATGGCAGGCAACCCCTACGAGCAGTACTTC. This gives the protein CASSLMAGNPYEQYF.

The chain links TRBV6-1 to TRBJ1-6; no definite D call. Germline V CDR1 and CDR2: MNHNS, SASEGT. The V end was cut by 5 bases, the J end by 10 bases, with 9 bases between. The CDR3 is made up of 12 amino acids. The CDR3 loop reads CASSRLSSPLHF. The CDR3 DNA follows: TGTGCCAGCAGTCGGTTAAGCTCACCCCTCCACTTT.

In DNA, the CDR3 is TGTGCCAGCAGCCCCACGGGGGGCCGGGAGCAGTACTTC. Protein sequence: CASSPTGGREQYF. The chain carries TRBV7-3 and TRBJ2-7; possible D gene TRBD2, 7 bases. The CDR3 runs to 13 residues. Trimming removed 5 bases from V and 7 bases from J, with 15 bases in between. Per germline, CDR1 SGHTA and CDR2 FQGTGA.

This chain joins TRBV7-9 and TRBJ2-7; D may correspond to TRBD1 or TRBD2 (5 bases each). The CDR3 is 14 amino acids. V was clipped by 7 bases and J by 7 bases, with 20 bases between them. In germline, CDR1 is SEHNR, CDR2 FQNEAQ (reference sequence). CDR3 sequence reads: CASTLSGALGEQYF. Here the CDR3 DNA reads TGTGCCAGCACCCTATCCGGGGCTCTGGGGGAGCAGTACTTC.

This CDR3 reads CASSFQDTGELFF. In DNA, the CDR3 is TGTGCCAGCAGTTTCCAGGACACCGGGGAGCTGTTTTTT. V is TRBV25-1 and J is TRBJ2-2; D not resolved. Looked up from germline, CDR1 is MGHDK and CDR2 is SYGVNS. This CDR3 is built from 13 residues. Trimming removed 5 bases at V and 3 bases at J, with 7 bases between.

This chain joins TRBV19 and TRBJ1-5; D gene ambiguous. The V gene's germline CDR1 is LNHDA and CDR2 SQIVND (reference sequence). The CDR3 has 16 amino acids. V shed 1 base and J shed 0 bases, with 10 bases lying between them. CDR3: CASSIVGSYSNQPQHF. The CDR3, as DNA: TGTGCCAGTAGTATAGTGGGCAGCTATAGCAATCAGCCCCAGCATTTT.

The chain uses TRBV2 and TRBJ2-2; 10 bases are a match to TRBD2. Per germline, CDR1 SNHLY and CDR2 FYNNEI. V trimming: 2 bases; J trimming: 6 bases; junction bases outside the gene matches: 6. This CDR3 contains 16 residues. The DNA of the CDR3 is TGTGCCAGCAGTGAAAGAAGCGGGGGGGCCGCCGGGGAGCTGTTTTTT. Translation: CASSERSGGAAGELFF.

V and J are TRBV28 and TRBJ1-1; TRBD1 aligns across 8 bases. Unmatched junction bases numbered 5, after V lost 4 bases and J lost 4 bases. The germline gives CDR1 MDHEN, CDR2 SYDVKM. This CDR3 spans 14 amino acids. DNA of the CDR3: TGTGCCAGCAGTTCGGACAGGGTGGGCACTGAAGCTTTCTTT. Protein sequence: CASSSDRVGTEAFF.

This clone was picked up a small number of times. The chain has TRBV6-1 and TRBJ1-6; possibly TRBD1 for D (6 bases). The germline V and J ends were trimmed by 3 bases and 7 bases, with 13 bases remaining between them. CDR1 is MNHNS and CDR2 is SASEGT in the germline V gene. The length of the CDR3 is 15 residues. The CDR3 DNA reads as TGTGCCAGCAGTGACGGGGAGGGGGAGAATTCACCCCTCCACTTT. It specifies CASSDGEGENSPLHF.